The T cell receptor (beta chain) described here comes from a study of regulatory T cells in long-lasting Graves disease. The time point was: newly diagnosed GD, antithyroid drugs for less than 3 months. PBMC RNA served as the TCR library source. Investigators prepared the TCR beta libraries by applying iRepertoire HTBI primers and Arm-PCR of CDR3 regions. TCRdb called the multiplex PCR reads again in MiXCR, with one record for every CDR3 protein. Among some 490,000 distinct CDR3 sequences listed, more than 10% were seen once. In germline, CDR1 is SNHLY, CDR2 FYNNEI. Trimming shortened V by 8 bases and J by 2 bases, and 12 bases separated the two germline ends. The CDR3 has 13 residues. This clonotype was recorded many times. These same data were also listed under a study on T cells in Graves' hyperthyroidism and ophthalmopathy. That work adds: First-round RT-PCR of the TCR CDR3 relied on the HTBI primer set.

This sequence was found in a woman in her thirties with Graves disease. The chain joins TRBV2 to TRBJ1-2; D ambiguous. The sequences come from peripheral blood mononuclear cells (PBMCs), collected at new diagnosis, from a patient treated with antithyroid drugs. CDR3: CASCPGENYGYTF. CDR3 in DNA: TGTGCCAGCTGTCCAGGCGAGAACTATGGCTACACCTTC.